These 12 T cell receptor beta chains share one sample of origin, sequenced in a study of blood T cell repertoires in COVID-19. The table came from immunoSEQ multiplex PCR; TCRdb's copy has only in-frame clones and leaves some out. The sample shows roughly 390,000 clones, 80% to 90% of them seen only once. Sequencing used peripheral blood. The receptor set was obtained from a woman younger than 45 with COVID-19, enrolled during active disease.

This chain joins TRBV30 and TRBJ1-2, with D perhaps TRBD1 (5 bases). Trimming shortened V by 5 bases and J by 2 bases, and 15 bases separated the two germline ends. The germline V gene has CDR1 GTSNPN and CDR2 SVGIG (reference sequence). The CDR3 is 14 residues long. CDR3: CAWPSAGRNYGYTF. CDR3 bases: TGTGCCTGGCCTAGCGCAGGGCGGAACTATGGCTACACCTTC. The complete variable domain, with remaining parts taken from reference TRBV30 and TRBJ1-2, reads SQTIHQWPATLVQPVGSPLSLECTVEGTSNPNLYWYRQAAGRGLQLLFYSVGIGQISSEVPQNLSASRPQDRQFILSSKKLLLSDSGFYLCAWPSAGRNYGYTFGSGTRLTVV.

The chain's CDR3 is CASSVLGLAIYNEQFF. CDR3 nucleotides: TGTGCCAGCAGCGTACTCGGACTAGCGATCTACAATGAGCAGTTCTTC. The chain couples TRBV5-6 to TRBJ2-1; 9 positions match TRBD2. The junction had 8 bases not matched to a gene; V was cut back by 4 bases and J by 3 bases. CDR1 is SGHDT, CDR2 YYEEEE, per germline. This CDR3 region has 16 residues. The full variable domain, its missing parts supplied by reference TRBV5-6 and TRBJ2-1, is DAGVTQSPTHLIKTRGQQVTLRCSPKSGHDTVSWYQQALGQGPQFIFQYYEEEERQRGNFPDRFSGHQFPNYSSELNVNALLLGDSALYLCASSVLGLAIYNEQFFGPGTRLTVL.

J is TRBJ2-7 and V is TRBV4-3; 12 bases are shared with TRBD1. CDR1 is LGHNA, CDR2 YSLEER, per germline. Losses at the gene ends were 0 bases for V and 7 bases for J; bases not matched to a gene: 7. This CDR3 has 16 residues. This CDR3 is CASSQETGTGGVEQYF. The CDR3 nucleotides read TGCGCCAGCAGCCAAGAGACCGGGACAGGGGGCGTTGAGCAGTACTTC.

The CDR3 here is CASSLRLAGASDEQFF. The CDR3, as DNA: TGTGCCAGCAGCCTCAGACTAGCGGGAGCGTCGGATGAGCAGTTCTTC. V is TRBV7-2 and J is TRBJ2-1, with 12 bases fitting TRBD2. There are 16 residues in the CDR3. Losses at the gene ends were 5 bases for V and 8 bases for J; bases not matched to a gene: 10. Germline V lookup: CDR1 SGHTA, CDR2 FQGNSA.

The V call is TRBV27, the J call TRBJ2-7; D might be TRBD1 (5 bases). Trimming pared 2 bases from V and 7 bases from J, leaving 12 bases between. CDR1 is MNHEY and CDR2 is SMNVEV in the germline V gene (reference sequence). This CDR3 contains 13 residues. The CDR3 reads CASSLGAFGEQYF. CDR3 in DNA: TGTGCCAGCAGTTTAGGGGCCTTTGGAGAGCAGTACTTC.

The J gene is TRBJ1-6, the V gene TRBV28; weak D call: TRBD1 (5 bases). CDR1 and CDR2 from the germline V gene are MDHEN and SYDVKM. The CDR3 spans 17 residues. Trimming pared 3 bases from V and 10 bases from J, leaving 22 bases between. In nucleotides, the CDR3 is TGTGCCAGCAGTTTCCCCGGCCCGGGGGTAGGGCAGTCACCCCTCCACTTT. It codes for CASSFPGPGVGQSPLHF.

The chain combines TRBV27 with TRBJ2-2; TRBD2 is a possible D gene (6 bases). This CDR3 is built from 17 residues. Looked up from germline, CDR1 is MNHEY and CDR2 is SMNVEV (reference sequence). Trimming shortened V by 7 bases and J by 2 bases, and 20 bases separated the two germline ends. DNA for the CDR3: TGTGCCAGCAACTTATTCGGGACTCTACTAAACACCGGGGAGCTGTTTTTT. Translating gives CASNLFGTLLNTGELFF.

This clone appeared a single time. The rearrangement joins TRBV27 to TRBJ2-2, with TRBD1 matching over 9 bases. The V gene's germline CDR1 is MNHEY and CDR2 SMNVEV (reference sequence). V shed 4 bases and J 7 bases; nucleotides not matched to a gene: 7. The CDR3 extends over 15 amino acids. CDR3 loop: CASSSWTGVGGELFF. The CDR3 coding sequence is TGTGCCAGCAGTTCATGGACAGGGGTCGGCGGGGAGCTGTTTTTT.

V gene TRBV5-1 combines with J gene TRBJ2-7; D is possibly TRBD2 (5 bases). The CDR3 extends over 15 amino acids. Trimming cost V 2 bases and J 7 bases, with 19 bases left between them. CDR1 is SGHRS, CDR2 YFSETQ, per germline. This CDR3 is CASSFGDFPSGEQYF. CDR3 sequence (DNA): TGCGCCAGCAGCTTTGGTGACTTTCCTTCGGGGGAGCAGTACTTC.

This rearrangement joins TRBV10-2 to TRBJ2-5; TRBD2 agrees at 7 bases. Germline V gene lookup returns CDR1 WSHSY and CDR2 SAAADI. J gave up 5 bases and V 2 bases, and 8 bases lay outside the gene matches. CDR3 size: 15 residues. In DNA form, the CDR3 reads TGCGCCAGCAGTGAGCTGGGGGGAGGGAAGGAGACCCAGTACTTC. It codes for CASSELGGGKETQYF.

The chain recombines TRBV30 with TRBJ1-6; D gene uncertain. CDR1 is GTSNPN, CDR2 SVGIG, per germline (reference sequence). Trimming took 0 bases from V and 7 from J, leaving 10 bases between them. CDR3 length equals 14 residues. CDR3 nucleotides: TGTGCCTGGAGTGTTGGGCAGCACAATTCACCCCTCCACTTT. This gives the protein CAWSVGQHNSPLHF.

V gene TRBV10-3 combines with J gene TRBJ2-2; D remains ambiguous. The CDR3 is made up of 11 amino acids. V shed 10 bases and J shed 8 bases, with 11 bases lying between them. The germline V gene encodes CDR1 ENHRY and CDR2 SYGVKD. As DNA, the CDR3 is TGTGCCACCTCCCTCGGGGGGGAGCTGTTTTTT. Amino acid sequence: CATSLGGELFF.